This record looks at one T cell receptor (beta chain) sequence and its context. Profiled with immunoSEQ multiplex PCR; TCRdb holds only in-frame clones, not every one. The sample lists about 83,000 clones, 95% to 98% occurring once. This sample is part of a study of Tregs in tolerant kidney transplant recipients. CDR1 is SQVTM, CDR2 ANQGSEA, per germline. V was clipped by 5 bases and J by 5 bases, with 9 bases between them. The CDR3 sequence is 12 residues long. This TCR derives from a human donor who received a combined kidney and bone marrow transplant. Sequenced here: CD4+ T cells from blood, sampled before the transplant. The rearrangement joins TRBV29-1 to TRBJ2-2; D remains ambiguous. In nucleotides, the CDR3 is TGCAGCGTTCCACTGTATACCGGGGAGCTGTTTTTT. Translation: CSVPLYTGELFF.